Given below is one T cell receptor (beta chain) in context. 5'RACE primed from the constant segment yielded TCR alpha and TCR beta cDNA libraries bearing sample barcodes and UMIs. Each CDR3 protein gets one entry after TCRdb re-called the 5' RACE reads with MiXCR. The sample lists some 450,000 distinct CDR3 sequences, about a sixth occurring once. The source of the sample is a study of T-cell memory formation after mild COVID-19. Trimming took off 4 bases at V and 6 bases at J, with 19 bases between the two ends. Germline V lookup: CDR1 SGHRS, CDR2 YFSETQ. The CDR3 is 15 residues long. The receptor was derived from a man younger than 35 who had mild COVID-19 (a few samples of this study predate the infection). Cell type and time point are not known. The sequenced sample was PBMCs or a T cell subset sorted from them (not recorded which). V is TRBV5-1 and J is TRBJ1-2; the D is unclear. This CDR3 is CASSPLGVLGHGYTF. CDR3 in DNA: TGCGCCAGCAGCCCCCTTGGGGTGCTCGGGCATGGCTACACCTTC.